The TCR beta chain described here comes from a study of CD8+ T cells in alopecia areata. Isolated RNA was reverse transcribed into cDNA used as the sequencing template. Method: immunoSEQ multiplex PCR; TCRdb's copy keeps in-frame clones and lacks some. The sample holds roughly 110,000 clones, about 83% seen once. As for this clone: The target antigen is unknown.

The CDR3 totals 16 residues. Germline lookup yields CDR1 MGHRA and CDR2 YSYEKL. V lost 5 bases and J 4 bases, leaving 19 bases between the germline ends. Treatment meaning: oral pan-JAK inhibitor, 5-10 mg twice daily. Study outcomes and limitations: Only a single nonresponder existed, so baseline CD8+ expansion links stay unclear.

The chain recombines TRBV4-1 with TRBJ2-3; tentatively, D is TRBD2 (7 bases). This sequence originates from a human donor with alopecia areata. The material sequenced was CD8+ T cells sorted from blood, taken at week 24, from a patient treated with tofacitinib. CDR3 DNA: TGCGCCAGCAGCTCTTACGAGGGGGGGCATTCAGATACGCAGTATTTT. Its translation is CASSSYEGGHSDTQYF.